These 3 T cell receptor beta chains were all obtained from the same sample, sequenced in a study of control samples from healthy donors and cancer patients. The assay was immunoSEQ multiplex PCR, and TCRdb's table has in-frame clones only and misses some. Among tens of thousands of clones listed, 80% were seen once. Sequenced: blood. These receptors were obtained from a man in his sixties or seventies in good health.

V gene TRBV27 combines with J gene TRBJ2-5; D unclear. The CDR3 sequence is 14 residues long. Trimming took off 0 bases at V and 5 bases at J, with 10 bases between the two ends. The germline V gene encodes CDR1 MNHEY and CDR2 SMNVEV (reference sequence). The CDR3 protein is CASSLSSPAETQYF. CDR3 in DNA: TGTGCCAGCAGTTTATCTTCCCCCGCGGAGACCCAGTACTTC.

This clone was seen more than once but under ten times. V and J are TRBV30 and TRBJ2-7; the D is unclear. The CDR3 length is 14 residues. Germline loops: CDR1 GTSNPN, CDR2 SVGIG (reference sequence). Trimming cost V 1 base and J 2 bases, with 12 bases left between them. The CDR3 is CAWSGTESTYEQYF. The CDR3 nucleotides are TGTGCCTGGAGTGGGACGGAGAGCACCTACGAGCAGTACTTC.

In this sample, this clone turned up once. The chain links TRBV7-9 to TRBJ2-1, with D perhaps assigned TRBD1 or TRBD2 (7 bases each). Trimming cost V 5 bases and J 11 bases, with 19 bases left between them. The CDR3 is 14 amino acids. Germline assignment: CDR1 SEHNR and CDR2 FQNEAQ (reference sequence). The CDR3 DNA reads TGTGCCAGCAGCACGACAGGGAGGGAGGAGAAGCAGTTCTTC. It encodes CASSTTGREEKQFF.